Each of the 8 T cell receptor beta chains below was sequenced from the same sample in a study of Graves' ophthalmopathy and Graves' hyperthyroidism. From RNA, the CDR3 regions of TCR beta chains were amplified and sequenced. The first-round RT-PCR employed HTBI primers together with the Qiagen OneStep RT-PCR kit. A multiplex PCR was then performed as the second round. MiXCR was run by TCRdb on the multiplex PCR reads, yielding one entry per CDR3 protein. The sample yields tens of thousands of distinct CDR3 sequences, about half seen once. Sequencing input: peripheral blood. These receptors were taken from an adult woman with stable Graves' hyperthyroidism.

This clonotype was counted at least ten times. The J gene is TRBJ1-2, the V gene TRBV6-5, with D perhaps TRBD1 (5 bases). The germline V gene has CDR1 MNHEY and CDR2 SVGAGI. CDR3 length: 14 residues. The V end was cut by 2 bases, the J end by 4 bases, with 11 bases between. In nucleotides, the CDR3 is TGTGCCAGCAGTTACGGGGGTGTTGGCTATGGCTACACCTTC. It encodes CASSYGGVGYGYTF.

The V and J genes are TRBV4-2 and TRBJ2-7; 8 nucleotides line up with TRBD1. The CDR3 spans 14 residues. The germline CDR1 and CDR2 sequences are LGHNA and YNFKEQ. The trim removed 4 bases at V and 5 bases at J, leaving 7 bases unmatched. CDR3 nucleotides: TGTGCCAGCAGCCTCGACAGGGGTCCACACGAGCAGTACTTC. As protein: CASSLDRGPHEQYF.

CDR3 bases: TGTGCCACCAGCAGAGGGGACAGGGCTAACTATGGCTACACCTTC. As protein: CATSRGDRANYGYTF. The chain combines TRBV15 with TRBJ1-2, with 9 positions matching TRBD1. J gave up 0 bases and V 1 base, and 0 bases lay outside the gene matches. Germline-derived CDR1 and CDR2 are LNHNV and YYDKDF (reference sequence). The CDR3 runs to 15 residues.

Details on this clonotype: A much larger clone is a single base away; this may be a read error. The rearrangement uses TRBV28 and TRBJ2-7; 14 bases are shared with TRBD2. This CDR3 comprises 19 residues. Germline CDR1 MDHEN, CDR2 SYDVKM. The V gene end was trimmed by 2 bases and the J gene end by 3 bases; junction bases not matched to a gene: 12. CDR3 coding DNA: TGTGCCAGCAGTTTACCCTCGCCTTGGACTAGCGGGAGGTTCTACGAGCAGTACTTC. Translation gives CASSLPSPWTSGRFYEQYF.

In the case of this clonotype: Here the CDR3 omits its conserved ending phenylalanine or tryptophan, so a read error is the likely source. The DNA is omitted, as the CDR3 cannot be located on it reliably, and the CDR3 follows TCRdb's listing. J is TRBJ1-6 and V is TRBV19. The CDR3 numbers 14 amino acids, ends counted. Germline CDR1 is LNHDA and CDR2 is SQIVND (reference sequence). CDR3 protein: CASSIYQATSPLHL.

The rearrangement links TRBV19 to TRBJ2-7; 9 bases are a match to TRBD1. Germline V lookup: CDR1 LNHDA, CDR2 SQIVND (reference sequence). V was pared by 11 bases and J by 3 bases, with 11 bases of the junction left unmatched. The CDR3 runs 14 residues. CDR3 nucleotide sequence: TGTGCCTGGGAGACCGGGACAGGGTTCTACGAGCAGTACTTC. Amino acids: CAWETGTGFYEQYF.

This chain connects TRBV25-1 to TRBJ1-6, with 7 bases lining up with TRBD1. The CDR3 extends over 16 amino acids. The junction had 14 bases not matched to a gene; V was cut back by 3 bases and J by 12 bases. Germline CDR1 MGHDK, CDR2 SYGVNS. CDR3 coding DNA: TGTGCCAGCAGTGAGTCCGGGGACAGTCAAGATTTACCCCTCCACTTT. This encodes CASSESGDSQDLPLHF.

About this clonotype: No conserved phenylalanine or tryptophan is present at the end of the CDR3, so a read error is the likely explanation. The rearrangement uses TRBV13 and TRBJ2-5, with TRBD1 matching 8 bases. This CDR3 spans 14 amino acids. With 5 bases clipped from V and 5 bases from J, the junction kept 7 bases outside the gene matches. The germline CDR1 and CDR2 sequences are PRHDT and FYEKMQ (reference sequence). CDR3 sequence reads: CASSPDRVGETQYI. The CDR3 coding sequence is TGTGCCAGCAGCCCGGACAGGGTCGGGGAGACCCAGTACATC.